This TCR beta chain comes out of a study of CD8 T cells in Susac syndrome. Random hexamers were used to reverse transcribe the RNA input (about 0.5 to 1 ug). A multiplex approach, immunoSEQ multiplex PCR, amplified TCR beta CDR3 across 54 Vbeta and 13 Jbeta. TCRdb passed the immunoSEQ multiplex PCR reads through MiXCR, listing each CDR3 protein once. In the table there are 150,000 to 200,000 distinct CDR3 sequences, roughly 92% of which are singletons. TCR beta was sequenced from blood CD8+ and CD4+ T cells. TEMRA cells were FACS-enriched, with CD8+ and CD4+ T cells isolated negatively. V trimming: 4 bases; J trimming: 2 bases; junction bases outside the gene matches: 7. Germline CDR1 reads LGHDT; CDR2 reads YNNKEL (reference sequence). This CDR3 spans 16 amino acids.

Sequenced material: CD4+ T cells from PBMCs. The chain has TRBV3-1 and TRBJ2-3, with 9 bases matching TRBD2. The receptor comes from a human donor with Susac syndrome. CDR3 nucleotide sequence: TGTGCCAGCAGCCGGAAAACTAGCGGGTCCACAGATACGCAGTATTTT. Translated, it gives CASSRKTSGSTDTQYF.